This record looks at one T cell receptor beta chain sequence and its context. Germline assignment: CDR1 SGHDT and CDR2 YYEEEE. CDR3 size: 16 residues. The J segment lost 7 bases and the V segment lost 1 base, leaving 10 bases of the junction unmatched. The data are from a study of T cell repertoires in cytomegalovirus infection. MiXCR, run by TCRdb on the reads, gives a single entry per CDR3 protein. The data show hundreds of thousands of distinct CDR3 sequences, 31% seen once. What was sequenced was PBMCs. The origin of this receptor is a human donor in good health (CMV status not recorded). Some clones in this sample may be carry-over from other donors' samples. The chain recombines TRBV5-6 with TRBJ2-1; 8 bases are shared with TRBD1. CDR3 sequence reads: CASSLTEDRVGNEQFF. The CDR3 coding sequence is TGTGCCAGCAGCTTGACGGAGGACAGGGTAGGTAATGAGCAGTTCTTC.